This passage covers 22 T cell receptor beta chains from one sample sequenced in a study of T cell responses to AZD1222 COVID-19 vaccine. Clones were read by immunoSEQ multiplex PCR, and TCRdb kept only the in-frame ones, dropping some. Among 100,000 to 120,000 clones listed, roughly 87% were seen once. The specimen comprised peripheral blood, sampled 28 days after the second AZD1222 dose. Receptor source: an adult who received the AZD1222 COVID-19 vaccine.

The chain combines TRBV30 with TRBJ2-7, with no clear D. V lost 4 bases and J lost 2, with 9 bases in between. CDR3 length equals 12 residues. Germline CDR1 reads GTSNPN; CDR2 reads SVGIG (reference sequence). CDR3 protein: CAWKGGPYEQYF. CDR3 bases: TGTGCCTGGAAGGGCGGACCCTACGAGCAGTACTTC. The full variable domain, its missing parts supplied by reference TRBV30 and TRBJ2-7, is SQTIHQWPATLVQPVGSPLSLECTVEGTSNPNLYWYRQAAGRGLQLLFYSVGIGQISSEVPQNLSASRPQDRQFILSSKKLLLSDSGFYLCAWKGGPYEQYFGPGTRLTVT.

The chain employs TRBV5-5 and TRBJ1-3, with D possibly being TRBD1 (5 bases). CDR1 SGHKS and CDR2 YYEKEE come from the germline V gene (reference sequence). V lost 0 bases and J 4 bases, leaving 14 bases between the germline ends. The CDR3 spans 16 residues. CDR3: CASSLVGAGSGNTIYF. In DNA, the CDR3 is TGTGCCAGCAGCTTGGTAGGGGCAGGGTCCGGAAACACCATATATTTT.

CDR3 protein: CAWSTGTGQNEQYF. For the CDR3, the DNA is TGTGCCTGGAGTACCGGGACAGGGCAGAACGAGCAGTACTTC. The rearrangement joins TRBV30 to TRBJ2-7, with TRBD1 matching 9 bases. Germline-derived CDR1 and CDR2 are GTSNPN and SVGIG (reference sequence). The CDR3 runs 14 residues. The J segment lost 5 bases and the V segment lost 2 bases, leaving 7 bases of the junction unmatched.

CDR3 region: CASSLGTTWANEQFF. The CDR3, as DNA: TGTGCCAGCAGCTTAGGAACTACGTGGGCCAATGAGCAGTTCTTC. The J gene is TRBJ2-1, the V gene TRBV7-7; D is unclear. V was shortened by 1 base and J by 6 bases, with 13 bases between the two germline ends. This CDR3 region has 15 residues. In germline, CDR1 is SSHAT, CDR2 FNYEAQ (reference sequence).

The chain joins TRBV28 to TRBJ2-5, with D perhaps being TRBD1 or TRBD2 (5 bases each). The germline V gene has CDR1 MDHEN and CDR2 SYDVKM. The V end lost 6 bases, the J end lost 1 base, and 15 bases lay between the germline ends. The CDR3 loop spans 15 amino acids. The CDR3 region has the DNA TGTGCCAGCAGCCGCCCCGGGACGGCCCAAGAGACCCAGTACTTC. It yields the protein CASSRPGTAQETQYF.

This sequence joins TRBV9 and TRBJ2-1; TRBD2 is a possible D gene (6 bases). The germline gives CDR1 SGDLS, CDR2 YYNGEE. Between the trimmed V and J ends, which lost 4 bases and 7 bases, there was a span of 18 bases. The CDR3 runs to 15 residues. The CDR3 nucleotides read TGTGCCAGCAGCCCACCCATGACTAGTTTTAATGAGCAGTTCTTC. Translated, it gives CASSPPMTSFNEQFF.

The V gene is TRBV7-8, the J gene TRBJ2-1; 11 positions match TRBD1. With V trimmed by 3 bases and J by 9 bases, 7 bases remained unmatched. Germline V gives CDR1 SGHVS, CDR2 FQNEAQ. The CDR3 contains 15 residues. The CDR3 reads CASSFRDRGWGEQFF. The CDR3 DNA reads as TGTGCCAGCAGCTTCCGGGACAGGGGGTGGGGTGAGCAGTTCTTC.

The chain joins TRBV13 to TRBJ2-2; TRBD2 matches at 11 bases. The J segment lost 6 bases and the V segment lost 5 bases, leaving 8 bases of the junction unmatched. This CDR3 has 16 amino acids. Germline V CDR1 and CDR2: PRHDT, FYEKMQ (reference sequence). The CDR3 DNA is TGTGCCAGCAGCGCCGGGACTAGCGGAGCGGCCGGGGAGCTGTTTTTT. It encodes CASSAGTSGAAGELFF.

This chain uses TRBV7-3 with TRBJ2-2; no clear D. CDR1 is SGHTA, CDR2 FQGTGA, per germline. This CDR3 contains 14 residues. Trimming took off 5 bases at V and 0 bases at J, with 7 bases between the two ends. CDR3 DNA sequence: TGTGCCAGCAGCCCTTCAGCGAACACCGGGGAGCTGTTTTTT. Translated: CASSPSANTGELFF.

The chain couples TRBV4-2 to TRBJ2-7, with 8 bases fitting TRBD2. After removal of 0 bases from V and 7 bases from J, the junction contained 8 bases not matched to a gene. Germline values: CDR1 LGHNA, CDR2 YNFKEQ. The CDR3 is 15 residues long. CDR3 amino acids: CASSQEAAGAWEQYF. The CDR3 bases are TGTGCCAGCAGCCAAGAGGCAGCGGGAGCTTGGGAGCAGTACTTC.

The chain combines TRBV11-3 with TRBJ2-1, with D possibly matching TRBD1 (5 bases). The CDR3 loop spans 13 amino acids. Trimming took off 5 bases at V and 5 bases at J, with 10 bases between the two ends. CDR1 and CDR2 from the germline V gene are SGHNT and YENEEA. The CDR3 bases are TGTGCCAGCAGCCCGACAGAGAACAATGAGCAGTTCTTC. It encodes CASSPTENNEQFF.

The genes are TRBV24-1 and TRBJ2-1; 7 positions agree with TRBD2. Germline trimming cut 0 bases from V and 9 bases from J; bases unmatched to any gene: 7. The CDR3 contains 15 residues. CDR1 and CDR2 from the germline V gene are KGHDR and SFDVKD. The CDR3 sequence is CATSDLRGGVSEQFF. CDR3 in DNA: TGTGCCACCAGTGATTTGCGGGGAGGGGTCTCTGAGCAGTTCTTC.

The rearrangement links TRBV7-9 to TRBJ1-1, with D unresolved. The CDR3 consists of 13 residues. Germline V CDR1 and CDR2: SEHNR, FQNEAQ (reference sequence). Trimming pared 2 bases from V and 2 bases from J, leaving 6 bases between. The CDR3 loop is CASSLNSNTEAFF. The CDR3 DNA reads TGTGCCAGCAGCTTAAACAGTAACACTGAAGCTTTCTTT.

This chain joins TRBV28 and TRBJ2-1; 11 bases line up with TRBD1. CDR1 MDHEN and CDR2 SYDVKM come from the germline V gene. V lost 6 bases, J lost 7 bases, and 11 bases stayed unmatched. The CDR3 spans 16 residues. CDR3 protein: CASSFYGTGGNNEQFF. The CDR3 coding sequence is TGTGCCAGCAGCTTTTACGGGACAGGGGGAAATAATGAGCAGTTCTTC.

This chain links TRBV23-1 with TRBJ1-2, with TRBD1 matching over 9 bases. TRBV23-1 is annotated as an ORF whose role is uncertain. The CDR3 sequence is 17 residues long. V shed 2 bases, J shed 1 base, and the junction held 8 bases outside the gene matches. The CDR3 here is CASSQRARQGVNYGYTF. The CDR3 DNA sequence: TGCGCCAGCAGTCAAAGGGCCAGACAGGGGGTTAACTATGGCTACACCTTC.

This clone showed up just a few times. The chain combines TRBV7-2 with TRBJ1-6, with 7 nucleotides matching TRBD1. The CDR3 sequence is 15 residues long. CDR1 and CDR2 (germline): SGHTA, FQGNSA. V lost 1 base to trimming and J lost 10 bases; unmatched junction nucleotides: 7. The CDR3 loop is CASSLDTGVSSPLHF. The CDR3, as DNA: TGTGCCAGCAGCTTAGATACAGGGGTTAGCTCACCCCTCCACTTT.

This rearrangement joins TRBV29-1 to TRBJ2-1, with TRBD2 identical over 8 bases. CDR1 and CDR2 from the germline V gene are SQVTM and ANQGSEA. V shed 7 bases and J 8 bases; nucleotides not matched to a gene: 16. This CDR3 region has 15 residues. This CDR3 reads CSAPTPSGREDEQFF. CDR3 nucleotide sequence: TGCAGCGCGCCAACCCCCAGCGGGAGAGAGGATGAGCAGTTCTTC.

J is TRBJ2-5 and V is TRBV19; D gene unclear. CDR1 is LNHDA, CDR2 SQIVND, per germline (reference sequence). V shed 3 bases and J shed 5 bases, with 16 bases lying between them. This CDR3 contains 15 residues. Written as DNA, the CDR3 is TGTGCCAGTAGTATTGGCGTTAGTAGCTCTGAGACCCAGTACTTC. This translates into CASSIGVSSSETQYF.

J is TRBJ2-2 and V is TRBV7-7; 8 nucleotides match TRBD1. The germline CDR1 and CDR2 sequences are SSHAT and FNYEAQ (reference sequence). The V segment lost 5 bases and the J segment 4 bases; nucleotides outside the gene matches: 3. This CDR3 is built from 14 residues. CDR3 amino acids: CASSGDRTTGELFF. CDR3 nucleotide sequence: TGTGCCAGCAGCGGGGACAGGACCACCGGGGAGCTGTTTTTT.

The chain is built from TRBV7-8 and TRBJ1-6; D perhaps matches TRBD1 (6 bases). The germline CDR1 and CDR2 sequences are SGHVS and FQNEAQ. V was clipped by 6 bases and J by 7 bases, with 13 bases between them. The CDR3 totals 14 residues. CDR3 amino acids: CASRGTGKNSPLHF. Written as DNA, the CDR3 is TGTGCCAGCAGGGGTACAGGGAAGAATTCACCCCTCCACTTT.

This clone was counted a single time. The V and J genes are TRBV21-1 and TRBJ2-4; the DNA was not compared with TRBD1, the D call given in the table. TRBV21-1 is a pseudogene segment. This CDR3 is 16 amino acids long. The CDR3 spells CASRPTGEGSKNIQYF. The CDR3 nucleotides read TGTGCCAGCAGACCGACAGGGGAGGGATCCAAAAACATTCAGTACTTC.

V and J are TRBV6-1 and TRBJ1-1; 10 nucleotides match TRBD1. Trimming at V came to 1 base and at J to 6 bases, leaving 5 bases not matched to a gene. The CDR3 is 15 amino acids. The germline V gene encodes CDR1 MNHNS and CDR2 SASEGT. This CDR3 reads CASSEGQGASAEAFF. Here the CDR3 DNA reads TGTGCCAGCAGTGAAGGACAGGGGGCAAGCGCTGAAGCTTTCTTT.